The 13 T cell receptor beta chains given below trace back to one sample, sequenced in a study of cytomegalovirus exposure and HLA in healthy donors. A multiplex PCR was run with 60 Vbeta primers and 13 Jbeta primers. Method: immunoSEQ multiplex PCR; TCRdb's copy keeps in-frame clones and lacks some. Of some 56,000 clones in the sample, approximately 84% were seen once. The specimen was PBMCs. These receptors all stem from a man aged 50 or older in good health and CMV-seronegative.

V is TRBV29-1 and J is TRBJ2-6, with D uncertain. V lost 6 bases and J lost 2, with 8 bases in between. Germline V gene sequence: CDR1 SQVTM, CDR2 ANQGSEA. This CDR3 has 13 amino acids. The chain's CDR3 is CSVDEAGANVLTF. The CDR3, as DNA: TGCAGCGTGGATGAGGCTGGGGCCAACGTCCTGACTTTC.

This clone showed up just a few times. The V call is TRBV28, the J call TRBJ2-5; TRBD1 aligns across 7 bases. With V trimmed by 5 bases and J by 5 bases, 23 bases remained unmatched. This CDR3 region has 19 residues. Germline CDR1 MDHEN, CDR2 SYDVKM. CDR3 amino acids: CASSAPRSTRGGGRETQYF. CDR3 in DNA: TGTGCCAGCAGTGCTCCTCGGTCAACTCGAGGGGGCGGAAGGGAGACCCAGTACTTC.

This chain connects TRBV19 to TRBJ1-4; no reliable D call. CDR3 length equals 15 residues. Germline V CDR1 and CDR2: LNHDA, SQIVND (reference sequence). The germline V and J ends were trimmed by 1 base and 2 bases, with 8 bases remaining between them. The chain's CDR3 is CASSIGSVTNEKLFF. CDR3 coding DNA: TGTGCCAGTAGTATAGGGTCGGTGACTAATGAAAAACTGTTTTTT. The whole variable domain, remainder taken from reference TRBV19 and TRBJ1-4, is DGGITQSPKYLFRKEGQNVTLSCEQNLNHDAMYWYRQDPGQGLRLIYYSQIVNDFQKGDIAEGYSVSREKKESFPLTVTSAQKNPTAFYLCASSIGSVTNEKLFFGSGTQLSVL.

The rearrangement links TRBV10-3 to TRBJ1-1, with 8 positions matching TRBD1. This CDR3 has 15 residues. V lost 4 bases to trimming and J lost 2 bases; unmatched junction nucleotides: 6. The germline V gene has CDR1 ENHRY and CDR2 SYGVKD. The CDR3 DNA reads as TGTGCCATCAGTGCATCCGACAGGGGAAACACTGAAGCTTTCTTT. Its translation: CAISASDRGNTEAFF.

V and J are TRBV27 and TRBJ2-3; 9 nucleotides line up with TRBD2. V trimming: 11 bases; J trimming: 4 bases; junction bases outside the gene matches: 7. The CDR3 is 13 residues long. Germline-derived CDR1 and CDR2 are MNHEY and SMNVEV (reference sequence). The CDR3 DNA is TGTGCCTCCGCGGGGGGGACGGCAGATACGCAGTATTTT. Its translation is CASAGGTADTQYF.

The chain recombines TRBV7-6 with TRBJ2-7; TRBD2 agrees at 13 bases. The CDR3 contains 16 residues. Germline lookup yields CDR1 SGHVS and CDR2 FNYEAQ. J was trimmed by 5 bases and V by 0 bases; bases with no gene match: 4. The CDR3 nucleotides read TGTGCCAGCAGCTTAGCGGGACTAGCGGGGCTCCACGAGCAGTACTTC. Translated, it gives CASSLAGLAGLHEQYF.

Only one count was recorded for this clone. The genes are TRBV11-2 and TRBJ2-7, with D perhaps matching TRBD1 (7 bases). CDR1 SGHAT and CDR2 FQNNGV come from the germline V gene. The germline V and J ends were trimmed by 10 bases and 3 bases, with 16 bases remaining between them. The CDR3 spans 13 residues. Here the CDR3 reads CATGGGFNYEQYF. The CDR3 bases are TGTGCCACAGGGGGAGGTTTTAACTACGAGCAGTACTTC. Full variable domain (missing parts from reference TRBV11-2 and TRBJ2-7): EAGVAQSPRYKIIEKRQSVAFWCNPISGHATLYWYQQILGQGPKLLIQFQNNGVVDDSQLPKDRFSAERLKGVDSTLKIQPAKLEDSAVYLCATGGGFNYEQYFGPGTRLTVT.

The chain uses TRBV4-1 and TRBJ1-1; the D is unclear. The CDR3 sequence is 12 residues long. Germline V gives CDR1 MGHRA, CDR2 YSYEKL. The V and J ends lost 1 base and 8 bases respectively, with 8 bases between them. The CDR3 here is CASSQVGVEAFF. The CDR3 DNA is TGCGCCAGCAGCCAAGTCGGGGTAGAAGCTTTCTTT.

This clone was detected once. V usage is TRBV5-1 and J usage is TRBJ1-1; TRBD1 aligns across 8 bases. The CDR3 covers 13 residues. V shed 2 bases and J 6 bases; nucleotides not matched to a gene: 3. Germline assignment: CDR1 SGHRS and CDR2 YFSETQ. The CDR3 nucleotides are TGCGCCAGCAGCTTCGACAGGGGAGCTGAAGCTTTCTTT. Encoded protein: CASSFDRGAEAFF. Complete variable domain (other parts from reference TRBV5-1 and TRBJ1-1): KAGVTQTPRYLIKTRGQQVTLSCSPISGHRSVSWYQQTPGQGLQFLFEYFSETQRNKGNFPGRFSGRQFSNSRSEMNVSTLELGDSALYLCASSFDRGAEAFFGQGTRLTVV.

The CDR3 here is CASRNSGGAYEQYF. Written as DNA, the CDR3 is TGTGCCAGCAGAAATAGCGGGGGGGCCTACGAGCAGTACTTC. The gene calls are TRBV6-5 and TRBJ2-7, with 11 bases identical to TRBD2. V gave up 6 bases and J gave up 2 bases; unmatched junction bases: 3. The germline V gene encodes CDR1 MNHEY and CDR2 SVGAGI. The CDR3 is 14 amino acids.

V gene TRBV7-2 combines with J gene TRBJ2-1, with 16 bases aligning to TRBD2. The CDR3 length is 18 residues. Trimming cost V 1 base and J 5 bases; bases outside gene matches: 5. In germline, CDR1 is SGHTA, CDR2 FQGNSA. CDR3 bases: TGTGCCAGCAGCTTAGGGGGACTAGCGGGGGGGTTCGACAATGAGCAGTTCTTC. It specifies CASSLGGLAGGFDNEQFF.

The V call is TRBV6-5, the J call TRBJ2-3; maybe TRBD1 (6 bases). Germline V lookup: CDR1 MNHEY, CDR2 SVGAGI. The CDR3 sequence is 14 residues long. With 5 bases removed from V and 4 bases from J, the gap between germline ends came to 13 bases. DNA of the CDR3: TGTGCCAGCAGTGTACAGGGTGTCGCAGATACGCAGTATTTT. As protein: CASSVQGVADTQYF.

V and J are TRBV6-5 and TRBJ2-5; 11 positions agree with TRBD2. Trimming at V came to 2 bases and at J to 5 bases, leaving 7 bases not matched to a gene. The length of the CDR3 is 16 residues. CDR1 MNHEY and CDR2 SVGAGI come from the germline V gene. CDR3 sequence (DNA): TGTGCCAGCAGTTACGGGGTAGCGGGGGGGCAGGAGACCCAGTACTTC. Protein sequence: CASSYGVAGGQETQYF.